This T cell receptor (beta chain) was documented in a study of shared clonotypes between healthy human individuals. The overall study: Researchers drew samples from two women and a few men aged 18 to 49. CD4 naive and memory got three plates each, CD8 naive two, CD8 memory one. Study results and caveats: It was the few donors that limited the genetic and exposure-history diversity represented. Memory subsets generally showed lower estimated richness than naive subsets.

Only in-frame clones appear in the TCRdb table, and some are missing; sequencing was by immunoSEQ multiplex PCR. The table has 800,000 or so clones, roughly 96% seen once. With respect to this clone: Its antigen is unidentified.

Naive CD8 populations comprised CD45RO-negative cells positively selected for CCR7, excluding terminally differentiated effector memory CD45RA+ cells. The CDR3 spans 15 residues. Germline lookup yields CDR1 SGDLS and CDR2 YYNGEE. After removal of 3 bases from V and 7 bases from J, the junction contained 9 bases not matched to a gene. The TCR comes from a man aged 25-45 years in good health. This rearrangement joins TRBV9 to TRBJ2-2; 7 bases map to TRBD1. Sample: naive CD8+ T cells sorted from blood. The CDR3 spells CASSEEGGAFGELFF. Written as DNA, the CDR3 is TGTGCCAGCAGCGAGGAAGGGGGCGCATTCGGGGAGCTGTTTTTT.